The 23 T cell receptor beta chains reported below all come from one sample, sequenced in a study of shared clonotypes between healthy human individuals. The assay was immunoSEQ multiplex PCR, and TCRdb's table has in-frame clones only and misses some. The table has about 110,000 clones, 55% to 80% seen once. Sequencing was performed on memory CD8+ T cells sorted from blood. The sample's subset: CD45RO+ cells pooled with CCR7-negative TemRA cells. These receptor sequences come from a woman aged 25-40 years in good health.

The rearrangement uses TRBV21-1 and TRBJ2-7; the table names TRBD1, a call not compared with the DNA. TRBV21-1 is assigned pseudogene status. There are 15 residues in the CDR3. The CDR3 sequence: CASSKEGQRTYEQYF. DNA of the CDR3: TGTGCCAGCAGCAAAGAGGGGCAGAGAACCTACGAGCAGTACTTC.

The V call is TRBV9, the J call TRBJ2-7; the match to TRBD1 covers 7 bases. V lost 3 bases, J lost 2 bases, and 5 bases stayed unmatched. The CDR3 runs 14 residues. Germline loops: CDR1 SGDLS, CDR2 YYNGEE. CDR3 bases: TGTGCCAGCAGCGCTTGGGACAGTCCCTACGAGCAGTACTTC. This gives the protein CASSAWDSPYEQYF.

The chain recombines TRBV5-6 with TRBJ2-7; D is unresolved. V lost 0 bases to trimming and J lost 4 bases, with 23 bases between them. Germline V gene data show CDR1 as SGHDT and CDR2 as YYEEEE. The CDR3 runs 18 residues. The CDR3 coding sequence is TGTGCCAGCAGCTTGGTCGGTGATCGCGAAAAGGAGTCTTACGAGCAGTACTTC. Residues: CASSLVGDREKESYEQYF. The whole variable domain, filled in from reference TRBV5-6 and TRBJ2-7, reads DAGVTQSPTHLIKTRGQQVTLRCSPKSGHDTVSWYQQALGQGPQFIFQYYEEEERQRGNFPDRFSGHQFPNYSSELNVNALLLGDSALYLCASSLVGDREKESYEQYFGPGTRLTVT.

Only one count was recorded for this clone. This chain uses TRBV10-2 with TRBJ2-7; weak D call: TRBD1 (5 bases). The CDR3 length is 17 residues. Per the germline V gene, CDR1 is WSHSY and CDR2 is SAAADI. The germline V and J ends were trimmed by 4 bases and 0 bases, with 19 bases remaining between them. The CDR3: CASSGPTVWEVSYEQYF. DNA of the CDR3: TGCGCCAGCAGTGGGCCGACAGTTTGGGAAGTCTCCTACGAGCAGTACTTC.

The CDR3 is CASSPDRGAFSGANVLTF. The CDR3 nucleotides read TGTGCCAGCAGCCCCGACAGGGGGGCCTTCTCTGGGGCCAACGTCCTGACTTTC. The V and J genes are TRBV7-2 and TRBJ2-6; TRBD1 matches 9 bases. This CDR3 contains 18 residues. Germline assignment: CDR1 SGHTA and CDR2 FQGNSA. V lost 5 bases and J lost 0; bases outside the gene matches: 8. Full variable domain (outside the CDR3, taken from reference TRBV7-2 and TRBJ2-6): GAGVSQSPSNKVTEKGKDVELRCDPISGHTALYWYRQSLGQGLEFLIYFQGNSAPDKSGLPSDRFSAERTGGSVSTLTIQRTQQEDSAVYLCASSPDRGAFSGANVLTFGAGSRLTVL.

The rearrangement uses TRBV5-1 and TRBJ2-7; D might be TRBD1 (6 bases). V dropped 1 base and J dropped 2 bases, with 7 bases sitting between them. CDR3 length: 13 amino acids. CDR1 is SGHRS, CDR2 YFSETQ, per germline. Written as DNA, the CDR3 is TGCGCCAGCAGCTTGAGGGGGACCTACGAGCAGTACTTC. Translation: CASSLRGTYEQYF.

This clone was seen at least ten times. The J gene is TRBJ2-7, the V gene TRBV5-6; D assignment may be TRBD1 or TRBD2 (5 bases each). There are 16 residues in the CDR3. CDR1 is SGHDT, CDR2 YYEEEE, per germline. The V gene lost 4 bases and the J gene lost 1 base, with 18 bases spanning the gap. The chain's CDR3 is CASSRGLGTQSYEQYF. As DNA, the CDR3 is TGTGCCAGCAGCCGAGGGTTAGGGACGCAATCCTACGAGCAGTACTTC.

CDR3 sequence: CASRETQAGANVLTF. The CDR3 region has the DNA TGTGCCAGCAGAGAAACACAAGCTGGGGCCAACGTCCTGACTTTC. V usage is TRBV2 and J usage is TRBJ2-6; no firm D call. Trimming took 6 bases from V and 2 from J, leaving 11 bases between them. Germline lookup yields CDR1 SNHLY and CDR2 FYNNEI. The CDR3 has 15 residues.

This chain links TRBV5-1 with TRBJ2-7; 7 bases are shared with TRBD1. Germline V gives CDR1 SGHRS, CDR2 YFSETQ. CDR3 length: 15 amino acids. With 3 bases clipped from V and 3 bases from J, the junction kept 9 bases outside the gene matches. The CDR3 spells CASSSFDREFYEQYF. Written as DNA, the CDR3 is TGCGCCAGCAGCTCATTCGACAGGGAATTCTACGAGCAGTACTTC.

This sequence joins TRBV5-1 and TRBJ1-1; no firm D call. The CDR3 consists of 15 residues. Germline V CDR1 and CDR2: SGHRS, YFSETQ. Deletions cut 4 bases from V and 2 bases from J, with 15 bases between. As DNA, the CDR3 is TGCGCCAGCAGCCAAGGGCATGAGGGAAACACTGAAGCTTTCTTT. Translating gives CASSQGHEGNTEAFF.

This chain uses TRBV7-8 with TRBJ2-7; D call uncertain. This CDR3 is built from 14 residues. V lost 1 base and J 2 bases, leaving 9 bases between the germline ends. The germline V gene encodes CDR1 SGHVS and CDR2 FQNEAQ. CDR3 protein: CASSLGSVPYEQYF. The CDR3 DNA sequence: TGTGCCAGCAGCTTAGGTAGTGTCCCCTACGAGCAGTACTTC. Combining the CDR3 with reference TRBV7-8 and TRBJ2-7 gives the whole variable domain GAGVSQSPRYKVAKRGQDVALRCDPISGHVSLFWYQQALGQGPEFLTYFQNEAQLDKSGLPSDRFFAERPEGSVSTLKIQRTQQEDSAVYLCASSLGSVPYEQYFGPGTRLTVT.

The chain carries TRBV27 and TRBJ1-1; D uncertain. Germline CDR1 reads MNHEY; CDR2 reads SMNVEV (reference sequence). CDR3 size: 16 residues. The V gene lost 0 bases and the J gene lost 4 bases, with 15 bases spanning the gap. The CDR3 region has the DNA TGTGCCAGCAGTTTATCGTCAGGACTTTTATCCACTGAAGCTTTCTTT. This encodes CASSLSSGLLSTEAFF.

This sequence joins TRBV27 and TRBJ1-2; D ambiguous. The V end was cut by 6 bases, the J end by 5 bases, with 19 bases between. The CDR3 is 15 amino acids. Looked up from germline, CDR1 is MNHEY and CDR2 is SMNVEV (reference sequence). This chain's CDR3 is CASSYTHGGWYGYTF. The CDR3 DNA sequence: TGTGCCAGCAGCTATACTCATGGTGGTTGGTATGGCTACACCTTC.

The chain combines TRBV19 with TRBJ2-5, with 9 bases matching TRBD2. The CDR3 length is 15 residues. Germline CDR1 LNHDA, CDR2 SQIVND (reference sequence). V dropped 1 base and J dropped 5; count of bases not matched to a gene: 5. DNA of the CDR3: TGTGCCAGTAGTATAGGTAGTAGCGGGAGCGAGACCCAGTACTTC. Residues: CASSIGSSGSETQYF. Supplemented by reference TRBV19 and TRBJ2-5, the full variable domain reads DGGITQSPKYLFRKEGQNVTLSCEQNLNHDAMYWYRQDPGQGLRLIYYSQIVNDFQKGDIAEGYSVSREKKESFPLTVTSAQKNPTAFYLCASSIGSSGSETQYFGPGTRLLVL.

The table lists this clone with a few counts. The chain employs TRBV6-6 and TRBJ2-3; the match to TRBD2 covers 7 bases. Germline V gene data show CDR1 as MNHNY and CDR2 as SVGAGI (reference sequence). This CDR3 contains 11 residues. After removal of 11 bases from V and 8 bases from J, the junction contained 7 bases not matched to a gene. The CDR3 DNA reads TGTGCCCGCTTTACGGGGGGTACGCAGTATTTT. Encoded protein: CARFTGGTQYF.

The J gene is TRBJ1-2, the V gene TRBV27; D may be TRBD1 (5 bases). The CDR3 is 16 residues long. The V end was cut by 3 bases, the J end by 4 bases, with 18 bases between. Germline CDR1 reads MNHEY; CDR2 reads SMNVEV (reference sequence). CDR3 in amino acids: CASSFLPPGLSYGYTF. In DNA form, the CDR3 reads TGTGCCAGCAGTTTTCTTCCGCCAGGGCTCTCCTATGGCTACACCTTC.

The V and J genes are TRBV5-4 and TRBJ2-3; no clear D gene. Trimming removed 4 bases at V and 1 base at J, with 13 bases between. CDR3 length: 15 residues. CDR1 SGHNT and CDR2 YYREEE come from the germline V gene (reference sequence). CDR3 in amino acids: CASSQNYRGTDTQYF. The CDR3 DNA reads TGTGCCAGCAGCCAAAACTATAGGGGCACAGATACGCAGTATTTT.

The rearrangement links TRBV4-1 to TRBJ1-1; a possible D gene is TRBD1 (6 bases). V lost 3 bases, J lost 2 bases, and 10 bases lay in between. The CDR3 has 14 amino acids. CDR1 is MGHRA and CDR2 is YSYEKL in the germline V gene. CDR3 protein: CASSHGGSNTEAFF. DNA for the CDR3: TGCGCCAGCAGCCACGGGGGCAGTAACACTGAAGCTTTCTTT.

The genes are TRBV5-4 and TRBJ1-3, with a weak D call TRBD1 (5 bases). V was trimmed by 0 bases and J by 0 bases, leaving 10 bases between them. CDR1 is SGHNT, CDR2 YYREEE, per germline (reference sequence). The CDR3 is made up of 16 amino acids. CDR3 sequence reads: CASSLAGITSGNTIYF. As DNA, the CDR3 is TGTGCCAGCAGCTTGGCAGGGATCACCTCTGGAAACACCATATATTTT.

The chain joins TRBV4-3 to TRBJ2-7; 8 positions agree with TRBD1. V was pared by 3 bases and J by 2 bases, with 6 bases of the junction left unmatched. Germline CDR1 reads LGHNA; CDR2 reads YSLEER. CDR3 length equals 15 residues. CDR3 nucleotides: TGCGCCAGCAGCCAGGCCGGGACAGGACCCTACGAGCAGTACTTC. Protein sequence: CASSQAGTGPYEQYF.

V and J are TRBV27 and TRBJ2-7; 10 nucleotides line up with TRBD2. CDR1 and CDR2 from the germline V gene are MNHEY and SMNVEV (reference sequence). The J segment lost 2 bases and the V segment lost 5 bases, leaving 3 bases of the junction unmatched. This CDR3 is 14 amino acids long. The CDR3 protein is CASSPLAGPYEQYF. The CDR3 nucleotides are TGTGCCAGCAGTCCACTAGCGGGACCCTACGAGCAGTACTTC.

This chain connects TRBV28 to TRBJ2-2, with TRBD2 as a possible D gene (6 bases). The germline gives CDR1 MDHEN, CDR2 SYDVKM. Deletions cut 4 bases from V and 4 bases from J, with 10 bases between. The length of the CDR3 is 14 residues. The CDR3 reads CASSWGVGTGELFF. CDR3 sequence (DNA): TGTGCCAGCAGTTGGGGGGTGGGCACCGGGGAGCTGTTTTTT.

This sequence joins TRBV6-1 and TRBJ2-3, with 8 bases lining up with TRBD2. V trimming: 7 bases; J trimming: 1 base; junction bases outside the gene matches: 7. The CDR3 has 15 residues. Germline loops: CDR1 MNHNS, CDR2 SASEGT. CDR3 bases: TGTGCCAGCACTTCTGGGCGGGAGGGCACAGATACGCAGTATTTT. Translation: CASTSGREGTDTQYF.